The 31 T cell receptor beta chains listed next were all sequenced from one sample in a study of tumor-infiltrating lymphocytes in primary liver carcinoma. Unsorted bulk tissue of roughly 18-32 mg yielded co-extracted RNA and DNA. Priming with a constant-region primer yielded TCR beta cDNA from around 0.45 ug total RNA. For TCR beta, libraries were produced by three nested multiplex PCR rounds using slightly modified ARM-PCR. Use of TRBV1-TRBV30 forward primers with a C-beta reverse primer characterized the first two PCR rounds, which lasted around 9 cycles each. One entry per CDR3 protein results from TCRdb running MiXCR on the multiplex PCR reads. The table has some 94,000 distinct CDR3 sequences, 69% seen once. Sequenced sample: liver tumor tissue from sampling region 5. Subset meaning: tumor region T5, tumor centre. These receptors all come from an older woman with primary liver carcinoma and hepatitis B virus infection.

Details on this clonotype: One junction end disagrees with the germline gene, perhaps due to a read error. This chain links TRBV6-6 with TRBJ2-5; D possibly uses TRBD1 or TRBD2 (6 bases each). Germline values: CDR1 MNHNY, CDR2 SVGAGI (reference sequence). The CDR3 totals 13 residues. CDR3 sequence reads: CASSYSEGETQNF. In DNA, the CDR3 is TGTGCCAGCAGTTACTCGGAGGGGGAGACCCAGAACTTC.

About this clonotype: The conserved closing phenylalanine or tryptophan is absent in this CDR3, likely reflecting a read error. The chain joins TRBV5-8 to TRBJ2-2; 11 bases are a match to TRBD2. CDR1 SGHTS and CDR2 YDEGEE come from the germline V gene. The CDR3 length is 17 residues. The CDR3 nucleotides read TGTGCCAGGAGCTTTCCTATAGCGGGAGGGCACACCGGGGAGCTGTTTTCT. It is translated as CARSFPIAGGHTGELFS.

Sample share makes this clonotype medium-sized (0.01 to 0.1%). V usage is TRBV11-2 and J usage is TRBJ2-7, with D unclear. Trimming took 0 bases from V and 12 from J, leaving 21 bases between them. The CDR3 is 15 residues long. Germline values: CDR1 SGHAT, CDR2 FQNNGV. CDR3 sequence reads: CASSLDPAPTTGRYF. The CDR3 region has the DNA TGTGCCAGCAGCTTAGATCCCGCCCCGACCACTGGCCGGTACTTC.

The genes are TRBV16 and TRBJ2-2; D is unresolved. CDR1 is KGHSY and CDR2 is FQNENV in the germline V gene. The CDR3 is made up of 14 amino acids. V lost 5 bases to trimming and J lost 3 bases, with 10 bases between them. CDR3 in amino acids: CASSGEVHTGELFF. The CDR3 DNA reads TGTGCCAGCAGCGGTGAGGTGCACACCGGGGAGCTGTTTTTT.

This chain links TRBV6-5 with TRBJ1-5; D might be TRBD1 (5 bases). Trimming left V 7 bases short and J 6 bases short, with 16 bases between. The CDR3 spans 14 residues. Per germline, CDR1 MNHEY and CDR2 SVGAGI. This CDR3 is CASNYAGLGQPQHF. CDR3 nucleotide sequence: TGTGCCAGCAACTACGCGGGGCTGGGTCAGCCCCAGCATTTT.

CDR3 amino acids: CASSVWDTGELFF. CDR3 bases: TGCGCCAGCAGTGTATGGGATACCGGGGAGCTGTTTTTT. The rearrangement links TRBV10-1 to TRBJ2-2, with D unclear. Germline V gene lookup returns CDR1 WNHNN and CDR2 SYGVQD (reference sequence). CDR3 length: 13 amino acids. V was pared by 4 bases and J by 5 bases, with 8 bases between.

Turning to this clonotype: One end of the junction varies from germline; a read error may be responsible. The chain links TRBV28 to TRBJ1-1; the D gene is possibly TRBD1 (6 bases). The germline V gene has CDR1 MDHEN and CDR2 SYDVKM. The CDR3 spans 15 residues. The CDR3 protein is CASRARQALDTKAFF. The CDR3 DNA reads as TGTGCCAGTAGGGCTCGACAGGCTTTGGACACTAAAGCTTTCTTT.

Ten or more counts support this clonotype. This chain joins TRBV5-5 and TRBJ2-7; possibly TRBD2 for D (5 bases). The CDR3 sequence is 13 residues long. Trimming took off 1 base at V and 5 bases at J, with 10 bases between the two ends. From germline, CDR1 is SGHKS and CDR2 YYEKEE (reference sequence). The CDR3 bases are TGTGCCAGCAGCTTGCGGGAATTGAACGAGCAGTACTTC. This translates into CASSLRELNEQYF.

This clonotype appeared a few times. Since the CDR3 does not end with the conserved phenylalanine or tryptophan, this likely comes from a read error. The rearrangement joins TRBV5-4 to TRBJ2-7, with a tentative D call TRBD2 (6 bases). V lost 0 bases and J 4 bases, leaving 17 bases between the germline ends. This CDR3 spans 16 amino acids. Germline-derived CDR1 and CDR2 are SGHNT and YYREEE (reference sequence). The CDR3 DNA is TGTGCCAGCAGCTTGGGCGGGGCCCCATCTGGGTACGAGCAGTACCTC. This gives the protein CASSLGGAPSGYEQYL.

This clonotype has just a few counts. One junction end does not reproduce the germline sequence, and a read error may be involved. The rearrangement uses TRBV11-2 and TRBJ2-1; the match to TRBD2 covers 7 bases. The CDR3 runs to 17 residues. CDR1 SGHAT and CDR2 FQNNGV come from the germline V gene. CDR3 sequence: CASGRRLVGGPGDEQFF. The DNA for the CDR3 is TGTGCCAGCGGCAGGAGACTAGTGGGAGGGCCGGGGGATGAACAGTTCTTC.

To note about this clonotype: One junction end disagrees with the germline gene, perhaps due to a read error. V and J are TRBV11-2 and TRBJ2-1; 7 positions agree with TRBD1. Germline V gene lookup returns CDR1 SGHAT and CDR2 FQNNGV. CDR3 length: 17 amino acids. CDR3 residues: CASSLTHGQVYRDEQFF. The CDR3 DNA is TGTGCCAGTAGCTTAACCCACGGACAGGTGTACAGGGATGAGCAGTTCTTC.

This CDR3 is CASGADPNSCDEQFF. As DNA, the CDR3 is TGTGCCAGCGGGGCCGACCCAAACTCCTGCGATGAGCAGTTCTTC. The rearrangement uses TRBV28 and TRBJ2-1; D is perhaps TRBD1 (5 bases). CDR1 and CDR2 from the germline V gene are MDHEN and SYDVKM. This CDR3 spans 15 amino acids. V lost 8 bases to trimming and J lost 8 bases, with 22 bases between them.

This clonotype was seen ten or more times. V and J are TRBV6-2 or TRBV6-3 and TRBJ2-5; 8 nucleotides agree with TRBD2. The CDR3 has 13 amino acids. J gave up 5 bases and V 5 bases, and 4 bases lay outside the gene matches. The germline V gene encodes CDR1 MNHEY and CDR2 SVGEGT. DNA for the CDR3: TGTGCCAGCAGTAAGCGGGAGTGGGAGACCCAGTACTTC. Its translation is CASSKREWETQYF.

As concerns this clonotype: A much larger clone differs by one base, so this may be a read error. The chain employs TRBV10-1 and TRBJ2-2, with 7 bases matching TRBD2. V lost 4 bases and J lost 3; bases outside the gene matches: 2. CDR1 is WNHNN, CDR2 SYGVQD, per germline (reference sequence). The CDR3 runs to 14 residues. The CDR3 sequence is CASSVAGDTGELFF. The CDR3 nucleotides read TGCGCCAGCAGTGTTGCGGGAGACACCGGGGAGCTGTTTTTT.

A note on this clonotype: This may be a read error, as it is one base from a much larger clone. The gene calls are TRBV14 and TRBJ1-2; D unclear. Looked up from germline, CDR1 is SGHDN and CDR2 is FVKESK. Between the trimmed V and J ends, which lost 3 bases and 8 bases, there was a span of 13 bases. The CDR3 sequence is 13 residues long. DNA for the CDR3: TGTGCCAGCAGCCAGGGCCGGGCCGGGGGCTACACCTTC. It is translated as CASSQGRAGGYTF.

In regard to this clonotype: Given the absence of the conserved phenylalanine or tryptophan at the CDR3 end, a read error is likely. The chain couples TRBV11-1 to TRBJ2-7, with D possibly TRBD2 on 6 matching bases. The CDR3 totals 15 residues. Germline assignment: CDR1 SGHAT and CDR2 FQDESV (reference sequence). V lost 7 bases and J 6 bases, leaving 22 bases between the germline ends. The CDR3 region has the DNA TGTGCCAGCAACCCTCGAACAGCAGGACTACGCGAGCAGTACCTC. It yields the protein CASNPRTAGLREQYL.

This clonotype counts as medium-sized. The chain employs TRBV11-2 and TRBJ1-6, with unresolved D. Germline CDR1 is SGHAT and CDR2 is FQNNGV. The CDR3 spans 14 residues. The V end was cut by 3 bases, the J end by 9 bases, with 12 bases between. The DNA for the CDR3 is TGTGCCAGCAGCTTTATGGATGACCGTTCACCCCTCCACTTT. It is translated as CASSFMDDRSPLHF.

With respect to this clonotype: Relative to the germline gene, one junction end is altered; a read error may explain this. This chain links TRBV24-1 with TRBJ2-1, with D perhaps TRBD1 (6 bases). CDR1 is KGHDR, CDR2 SFDVKD, per germline. The CDR3 is made up of 15 amino acids. CDR3 DNA sequence: TGTGCCACCAGTGATCCAGACAGGTCCTGCAATGAGCAGTTCTTC. Translated: CATSDPDRSCNEQFF.

Of note for this clonotype: One base away lies a much larger clone, so this may be a sequencing read error. J is TRBJ1-5 and V is TRBV6-1, with 8 positions matching TRBD1. Germline-derived CDR1 and CDR2 are MNHNS and SASEGT. This CDR3 has 12 amino acids. The CDR3 here is CTSNRGGQVWHF. In nucleotides, the CDR3 is TGTACCAGCAACCGGGGGGGACAGGTTTGGCATTTT.

The chain has TRBV5-4 and TRBJ2-5; tentative D call: TRBD1 (5 bases). This CDR3 is 15 amino acids long. Germline assignment: CDR1 SGHNT and CDR2 YYREEE (reference sequence). Trimming removed 0 bases at V and 2 bases at J, with 11 bases between. This chain's CDR3 is CASSLVRNRQETQYF. The CDR3 region has the DNA TGTGCCAGCAGCTTGGTCAGGAACAGGCAAGAGACCCAGTACTTC.

Regarding this clonotype: Relative to the germline gene, one junction end is altered; a read error may explain this. The V call is TRBV2, the J call TRBJ2-7; a weak D match, TRBD2 (6 bases). The CDR3 is made up of 15 amino acids. The V gene's germline CDR1 is SNHLY and CDR2 FYNNEI. CDR3 DNA: TGTGCCAGCAGTGAGTCGATCGGGAGTTCCCACGAGCAGAACTTC. This translates into CASSESIGSSHEQNF.

This clonotype was recorded at least ten times. V and J are TRBV12-3 or TRBV12-4 and TRBJ1-1, with 7 nucleotides matching TRBD1. This CDR3 is built from 14 residues. J gave up 3 bases and V 5 bases, and 6 bases lay outside the gene matches. CDR3 nucleotides: TGTGCCAGCAGTCCCGACGACAGGGACACTGAAGCTTTCTTT. Its protein is CASSPDDRDTEAFF.

Remarks on this clonotype: The junction departs from the called germline gene at one end, perhaps through a read error. The rearrangement joins TRBV7-9 to TRBJ2-7, with D unclear. Per the germline V gene, CDR1 is SEHNR and CDR2 is FQNEAQ (reference sequence). The CDR3 length is 12 residues. The chain's CDR3 is CTSSPGPYEQYF. The CDR3 DNA reads TGTACCAGCAGCCCCGGCCCCTACGAGCAGTACTTC.

The genes are TRBV6-2 or TRBV6-3 and TRBJ2-5; D gene ambiguous. The V end lost 0 bases, the J end lost 5 bases, and 13 bases lay between the germline ends. CDR3 length: 15 residues. The germline V gene has CDR1 MNHEY and CDR2 SVGEGT. The CDR3 here is CASSYSSDDRETQYF. In DNA form, the CDR3 reads TGTGCCAGCAGTTACTCAAGTGACGATCGGGAGACCCAGTACTTC.

Only one count was recorded for this clonotype. A read error may produce the germline difference seen at one junction end. The rearrangement links TRBV28 to TRBJ1-4; D is possibly TRBD1 (5 bases). This CDR3 region has 17 residues. CDR1 is MDHEN, CDR2 SYDVKM, per germline. CDR3: CTSSLLPSPVIGEKLFF. For the CDR3, the DNA is TGTACCAGCAGTTTACTCCCTTCACCGGTAATAGGGGAAAAACTTTTTTTT.

A note on this clonotype: This CDR3 is missing its conserved last phenylalanine or tryptophan, likely due to a read error. The chain has TRBV6-2 or TRBV6-3 and TRBJ1-1; D remains ambiguous. CDR3 size: 12 residues. Per germline, CDR1 MNHEY and CDR2 SVGEGT. The CDR3 bases are TGTGCCAGTAGTTTACGGAGAGGAAAAGCTTTCTGT. Its protein is CASSLRRGKAFC.

Concerning this clonotype itself: This CDR3 fails to terminate in the conserved phenylalanine or tryptophan, so it likely reflects a read error. The CDR3 here is CASSAGSYEQYS. CDR3 nucleotides: TGCGCTAGCAGCGCAGGTTCCTACGAGCAGTACTCC. V gene TRBV11-2 combines with J gene TRBJ2-7; possibly TRBD2 for D (5 bases). Germline lookup yields CDR1 SGHAT and CDR2 FQNNGV. The CDR3 has 12 residues.

The J gene is TRBJ1-4, the V gene TRBV7-9; the match to TRBD1 covers 8 bases. Germline V CDR1 and CDR2: SEHNR, FQNEAQ (reference sequence). V lost 3 bases to trimming and J lost 7 bases; unmatched junction nucleotides: 7. The CDR3 has 15 amino acids. The chain's CDR3 is CASSFGQGGVEKLFF. CDR3 sequence (DNA): TGTGCCAGCAGCTTCGGACAGGGAGGGGTTGAAAAACTGTTTTTT.

The rearrangement links TRBV5-4 to TRBJ2-4; D is possibly TRBD2 (6 bases). Looked up from germline, CDR1 is SGHNT and CDR2 is YYREEE (reference sequence). CDR3 size: 13 residues. CDR3 protein: CTSSPQTEDIQYF. The DNA for the CDR3 is TGTACTAGCAGCCCACAAACCGAGGACATTCAGTACTTC.

On this clonotype itself: An end of the junction differs from the germline gene, which may be a read error. The chain joins TRBV11-3 to TRBJ2-1; the D gene is possibly TRBD1 (5 bases). Germline V gene sequence: CDR1 SGHNT, CDR2 YENEEA. The CDR3 totals 15 residues. The CDR3 spells CVSSLGAQGREEQFF. In DNA form, the CDR3 reads TGTGTCAGCAGCCTAGGGGCCCAGGGTCGCGAGGAGCAGTTCTTC.

This clonotype was found many times. The CDR3 coding sequence is TGTGCCAGCAGCTGGGGAGGGGGCTTACAGCCCCAGCATTTT. Translation gives CASSWGGGLQPQHF. The chain has TRBV5-6 and TRBJ1-5; 7 bases map to TRBD1. CDR1 SGHDT and CDR2 YYEEEE come from the germline V gene. Unmatched junction bases numbered 7, after V lost 3 bases and J lost 7 bases. The CDR3 totals 14 residues.